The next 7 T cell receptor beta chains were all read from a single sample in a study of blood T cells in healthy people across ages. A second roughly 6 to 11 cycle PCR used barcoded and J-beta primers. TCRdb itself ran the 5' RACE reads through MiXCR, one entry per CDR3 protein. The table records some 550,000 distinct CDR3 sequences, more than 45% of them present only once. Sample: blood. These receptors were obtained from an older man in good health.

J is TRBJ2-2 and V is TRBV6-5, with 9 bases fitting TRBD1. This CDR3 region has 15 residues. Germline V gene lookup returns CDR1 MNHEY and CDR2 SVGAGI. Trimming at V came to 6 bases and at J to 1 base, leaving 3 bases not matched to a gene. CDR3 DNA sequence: TGTGCCAGCAGATGGACAGGGGTGAACACCGGGGAGCTGTTTTTT. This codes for CASRWTGVNTGELFF.

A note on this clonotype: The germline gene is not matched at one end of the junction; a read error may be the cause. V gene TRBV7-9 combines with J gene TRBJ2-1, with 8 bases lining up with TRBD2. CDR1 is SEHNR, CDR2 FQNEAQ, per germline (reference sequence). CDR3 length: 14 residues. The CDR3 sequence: CASSVAGKGDEQFF. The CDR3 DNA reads TGTGCCAGCAGCGTAGCGGGGAAAGGGGATGAGCAGTTCTTC. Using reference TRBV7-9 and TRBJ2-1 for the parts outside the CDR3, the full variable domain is DTGVSQNPRHKITKRGQNVTFRCDPISEHNRLYWYRQTLGQGPEFLTYFQNEAQLEKSRLLSDRFSAERPKGSFSTLEIQRTEQGDSAMYLCASSVAGKGDEQFFGPGTRLTVL.

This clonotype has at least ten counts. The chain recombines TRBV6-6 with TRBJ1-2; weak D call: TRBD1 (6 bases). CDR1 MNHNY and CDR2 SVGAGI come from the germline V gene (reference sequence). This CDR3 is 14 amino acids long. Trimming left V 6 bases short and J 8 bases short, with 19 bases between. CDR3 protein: CASRPWDNARGYTF. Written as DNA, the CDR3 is TGTGCCAGCAGACCATGGGACAACGCAAGGGGCTACACCTTC.

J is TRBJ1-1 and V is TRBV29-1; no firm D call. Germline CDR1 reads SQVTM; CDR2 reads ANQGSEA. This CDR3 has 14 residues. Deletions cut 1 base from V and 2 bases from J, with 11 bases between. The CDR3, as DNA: TGCAGCGTTGAAGTTCGACCATCCAACACTGAAGCTTTCTTT. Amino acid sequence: CSVEVRPSNTEAFF.

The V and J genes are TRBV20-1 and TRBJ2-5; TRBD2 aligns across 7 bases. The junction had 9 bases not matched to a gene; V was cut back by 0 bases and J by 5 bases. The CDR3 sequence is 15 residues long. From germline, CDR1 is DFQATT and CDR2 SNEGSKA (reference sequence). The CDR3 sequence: CSARDGVGGWETQYF. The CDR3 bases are TGCAGTGCTAGAGATGGGGTCGGGGGGTGGGAGACCCAGTACTTC.

DNA of the CDR3: TGTGCCAGCAGCCAAGCCCGAACGAGCGAGCAGTACTTC. It translates to CASSQARTSEQYF. The chain is built from TRBV4-2 and TRBJ2-7; D unresolved. CDR3 size: 13 residues. CDR1 LGHNA and CDR2 YNFKEQ come from the germline V gene. V lost 1 base to trimming and J lost 6 bases, with 10 bases between them.

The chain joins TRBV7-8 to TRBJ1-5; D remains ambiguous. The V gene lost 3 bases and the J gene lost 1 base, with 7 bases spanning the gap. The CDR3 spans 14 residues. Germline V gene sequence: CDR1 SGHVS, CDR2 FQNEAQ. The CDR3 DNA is TGTGCCAGCAGCTTTCCAGGAAGCAATCAGCCCCAGCATTTT. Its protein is CASSFPGSNQPQHF.